This TCR beta chain was profiled in a study of T-cell reconstitution after alpha-beta-depleted transplantation in children. Note on this clonotype: This may arise from a read error, as a much more abundant clone is one base away.

Unique molecular identifiers tagged the TCRbeta library. TCRdb independently ran MiXCR on the PCR reads; one entry per CDR3 protein. The sample has 640,000 or so distinct CDR3 sequences; around 17% are singletons. Germline lookup yields CDR1 DFQATT and CDR2 SNEGSKA (reference sequence). This CDR3 has 14 residues. Sequencing was performed on PBMCs from the stem cell graft donor, taken from the stem cell graft. This clonotype was obtained from a human donor who donated a stem cell graft to a child with acute myeloid leukemia. The rearrangement links TRBV20-1 to TRBJ2-7, with 10 bases identical to TRBD1. CDR3 sequence: CGARRGQGYGEQYF. The CDR3 DNA sequence: TGCGGTGCTAGGCGGGGACAGGGGTACGGGGAGCAGTACTTC.